Listed here are 8 T cell receptor beta chains from one sample, sequenced in a study of T cell clonality in common variable immunodeficiency. The protocol was immunoSEQ multiplex PCR, while the TCRdb copy is restricted to in-frame clones and leaves out a portion. Singletons are absent from the sample, which has tens of thousands of clones. Source material: peripheral blood mononuclear cells. The receptor source for this set is a person aged 18-70 years in good health.

Many counts were recorded for this clone. The read terminates 3 residues ahead of where the CDR3 ends, so the germline J gene completes it. The gene calls are TRBV7-9 and TRBJ1-2, with 9 bases matching TRBD1. CDR1 and CDR2 from the germline V gene are SEHNR and FQNEAQ (reference sequence). CDR3 length: 14 amino acids. V lost 3 bases and J lost 6; bases outside the gene matches: 5. CDR3 region: CASSFRDRADGYTF. The CDR3 bases that were read are TGTGCCAGCAGCTTCCGGGACAGGGCGGATGGC. Based on the CDR3 plus reference TRBV7-9 and TRBJ1-2, the full variable domain is DTGVSQNPRHKITKRGQNVTFRCDPISEHNRLYWYRQTLGQGPEFLTYFQNEAQLEKSRLLSDRFSAERPKGSFSTLEIQRTEQGDSAMYLCASSFRDRADGYTFGSGTRLTVV.

This clone has a count of ten or more. The read ends 3 residues before the CDR3 terminus; that terminus is restored from the germline J gene. The chain carries TRBV23-1 and TRBJ2-4; TRBD1 might be the D (6 bases). TRBV23-1 is flagged as an ORF with uncertain function. The V end lost 0 bases, the J end lost 7 bases, and 25 bases lay between the germline ends. The CDR3 has 19 amino acids. CDR3 DNA (partial): TGCGCCAGCAGTCAATCGTCCTGCCCGGGACACTCGACGGGCAACATT. Protein product: CASSQSSCPGHSTGNI. In full, the CDR3 reads CASSQSSCPGHSTGNIQYF.

In its sample, this clone was seen many times. The read stops 3 residues short of the end of the CDR3; the missing end is completed from the germline J gene. The V gene is TRBV7-9, the J gene TRBJ2-2, with D perhaps TRBD2 (6 bases). Germline-derived CDR1 and CDR2 are SEHNR and FQNEAQ (reference sequence). Trimming shortened V by 8 bases and J by 1 base, and 11 bases separated the two germline ends. The CDR3 is 14 residues long. This CDR3 is CASHGTQNTGELFF. CDR3 bases read: TGTGCCAGCCACGGGACTCAGAACACCGGGGAG.

This clone was seen many times. Coverage ceases 3 residues before the CDR3 finishes, and the germline J gene fills in the end. The genes are TRBV19 and TRBJ1-1, with 9 positions matching TRBD1. Per germline, CDR1 LNHDA and CDR2 SQIVND (reference sequence). This CDR3 spans 15 amino acids. V trimming: 6 bases; J trimming: 1 base; junction bases outside the gene matches: 6. CDR3 protein: CASSKPGQGNTEAFF. CDR3 bases read: TGTGCCAGTAGCAAACCGGGACAGGGGAACACTGAA.

The sample holds a few counts of this clone. The read ends 3 residues shy of where the CDR3 ends; the end is completed using the germline J gene. The V gene is TRBV5-6, the J gene TRBJ1-5; 8 bases are shared with TRBD1. This CDR3 is 15 amino acids long. Trimming cost V 0 bases and J 7 bases; bases outside gene matches: 6. The germline gives CDR1 SGHDT, CDR2 YYEEEE. CDR3 DNA (partial): TGTGCCAGCAGCTTGGTGGACAGGGTAAAGCAGCCC. Its translation is CASSLVDRVKQP. The CDR3 as a whole reads CASSLVDRVKQPQHF.

This clone was seen repeatedly, ten times or more. The sequence runs out 3 residues before the end of the CDR3; the remainder is reconstructed from the germline J gene. The chain employs TRBV13 and TRBJ2-3, with 7 bases that match TRBD1. The length of the CDR3 is 16 residues. In germline, CDR1 is PRHDT, CDR2 FYEKMQ (reference sequence). The J segment lost 4 bases and the V segment lost 5 bases, leaving 12 bases of the junction unmatched. The CDR3: CASSRLKGGIPDTQYF. Partial CDR3 DNA: TGTGCCAGCAGCAGACTGAAAGGGGGCATCCCAGATACG.

This clone was picked up many times. The read ends 3 residues shy of where the CDR3 ends; the end is completed using the germline J gene. The rearrangement links TRBV7-9 to TRBJ2-1, with 8 bases aligning to TRBD2. Germline V gene lookup returns CDR1 SEHNR and CDR2 FQNEAQ (reference sequence). The junction had 3 bases not matched to a gene; V was cut back by 5 bases and J by 0 bases. The CDR3 covers 15 residues. The DNA read from the CDR3 is TGTGCCAGCAGCCCCAGCGGGAGCTCCTACAATGAG. Encoded protein: CASSPSGSSYNE. The entire CDR3 is CASSPSGSSYNEQFF.

This clone was counted many times. From the germline J gene comes the end of the CDR3, since the read stops 3 residues before it. This chain connects TRBV2 to TRBJ2-5; D is possibly TRBD1 (5 bases). Germline assignment: CDR1 SNHLY and CDR2 FYNNEI. Trimming cost V 4 bases and J 4 bases, with 16 bases left between them. This CDR3 region has 15 residues. Partial CDR3 DNA: TGTGCCAGCAGTGGTGGGCAGGGTTTTGGAGAGACC. Protein: CASSGGQGFGET. The entire CDR3 protein reads CASSGGQGFGETQYF.